Listed below are T cell receptor beta chains from one sample, sequenced in a study of preoperative IRX-2 immunotherapy in early breast cancer. The data were produced by immunoSEQ multiplex PCR, yet TCRdb's version contains in-frame clones alone and is incomplete. The sample yields roughly 57,000 clones, around 94% seen once. The sample was taken from a patient treated with IRX-2 immunotherapy. The source is a human donor with breast cancer. Both conserved end residues are trimmed from each CDR3. The order of the fields is CDR3 protein, D gene, J gene, V gene. A D gene is named only where the DNA matches it firmly.

CDR3 protein: ASSFTSGGPAWHTQY
D gene: TRBD2
J gene: TRBJ2-3
V gene: TRBV7-9

CDR3 protein: ASSPPGEKLF
D gene: -
J gene: TRBJ1-4
V gene: TRBV6-6

CDR3 protein: ASSQEFYSGLESSYNEQF
D gene: TRBD2
J gene: TRBJ2-1
V gene: TRBV4-3

CDR3 protein: ASSEAGPEETQY
D gene: -
J gene: TRBJ2-5
V gene: TRBV6-1

CDR3 protein: ASTRGLAGGLQETQY
D gene: TRBD2
J gene: TRBJ2-5
V gene: TRBV4-1

CDR3 protein: SSITSANTEAF
D gene: -
J gene: TRBJ1-1
V gene: TRBV29-1

CDR3 protein: ASTKTDGGYT
D gene: -
J gene: TRBJ1-2
V gene: TRBV5-5

CDR3 protein: ASSVVSGSPDTQY
D gene: TRBD2
J gene: TRBJ2-3
V gene: TRBV9

CDR3 protein: ASSPAYEQY
D gene: -
J gene: TRBJ2-7
V gene: TRBV6-6

CDR3 protein: AWNRNTEAF
D gene: -
J gene: TRBJ1-1
V gene: TRBV30

CDR3 protein: ASSNRGLDEKLF
D gene: TRBD1
J gene: TRBJ1-4
V gene: TRBV5-1

CDR3 protein: ASSPPAGPPGANVLT
D gene: -
J gene: TRBJ2-6
V gene: TRBV5-6

CDR3 protein: ASSLPPGQHTGELF
D gene: TRBD1
J gene: TRBJ2-2
V gene: TRBV28

CDR3 protein: ASSLWALGGNQPQH
D gene: -
J gene: TRBJ1-5
V gene: TRBV5-8

CDR3 protein: ASSPEETQY
D gene: -
J gene: TRBJ2-5
V gene: TRBV18

CDR3 protein: ASSLVPYRGNQPQH
D gene: -
J gene: TRBJ1-5
V gene: TRBV5-5

CDR3 protein: ASSFAGGMNTEAF
D gene: -
J gene: TRBJ1-1
V gene: TRBV5-1

CDR3 protein: ASRGTGGMETQY
D gene: TRBD1
J gene: TRBJ2-5
V gene: TRBV2

CDR3 protein: ASRPTSGVYEQY
D gene: TRBD2
J gene: TRBJ2-7
V gene: TRBV28

CDR3 protein: ASSLDSSSGSEQF
D gene: TRBD2
J gene: TRBJ2-1
V gene: TRBV11-3

CDR3 protein: SVLTGTSGHQQF
D gene: TRBD2
J gene: TRBJ2-1
V gene: TRBV29-1

CDR3 protein: ASSYSIRIDEKLF
D gene: -
J gene: TRBJ1-4
V gene: TRBV6-5

CDR3 protein: ASSLALSGTYNEQF
D gene: -
J gene: TRBJ2-1
V gene: TRBV7-9

CDR3 protein: ASSLGQAPNYGYT
D gene: TRBD1
J gene: TRBJ1-2
V gene: TRBV5-6

CDR3 protein: ASSSPGQGGVYGYT
D gene: TRBD1
J gene: TRBJ1-2
V gene: TRBV28

CDR3 protein: ASSPGGGHYGYT
D gene: -
J gene: TRBJ1-2
V gene: TRBV28

CDR3 protein: ASSRVLQNTGELF
D gene: -
J gene: TRBJ2-2
V gene: TRBV14

CDR3 protein: ASSVTWDTDSGYT
D gene: -
J gene: TRBJ1-2
V gene: TRBV2

CDR3 protein: AIIGQVGANVLT
D gene: TRBD1
J gene: TRBJ2-6
V gene: TRBV2

CDR3 protein: ASSFSGRTYEQY
D gene: TRBD2
J gene: TRBJ2-7
V gene: TRBV11-2

CDR3 protein: ASSSREGLSYEQY
D gene: TRBD2
J gene: TRBJ2-7
V gene: TRBV13

CDR3 protein: ASSIRGYNTGELF
D gene: -
J gene: TRBJ2-2
V gene: TRBV19

CDR3 protein: ASSPWGLEETQY
D gene: -
J gene: TRBJ2-5
V gene: TRBV5-5

CDR3 protein: AISVQGSNQPQH
D gene: -
J gene: TRBJ1-5
V gene: TRBV10-3

CDR3 protein: ASSLSSGANVLT
D gene: -
J gene: TRBJ2-6
V gene: TRBV19

CDR3 protein: ASSLGTGGYNEQF
D gene: TRBD1
J gene: TRBJ2-1
V gene: TRBV27

CDR3 protein: ASSLQGQVGYT
D gene: -
J gene: TRBJ1-2
V gene: TRBV27

CDR3 protein: ASSPTTGWGPRDYYEQY
D gene: TRBD1
J gene: TRBJ2-7
V gene: TRBV28

CDR3 protein: ASSSQGNTGELF
D gene: -
J gene: TRBJ2-2
V gene: TRBV5-1

CDR3 protein: ARSTGQGRSHTIY
D gene: TRBD1
J gene: TRBJ1-3
V gene: TRBV5-3